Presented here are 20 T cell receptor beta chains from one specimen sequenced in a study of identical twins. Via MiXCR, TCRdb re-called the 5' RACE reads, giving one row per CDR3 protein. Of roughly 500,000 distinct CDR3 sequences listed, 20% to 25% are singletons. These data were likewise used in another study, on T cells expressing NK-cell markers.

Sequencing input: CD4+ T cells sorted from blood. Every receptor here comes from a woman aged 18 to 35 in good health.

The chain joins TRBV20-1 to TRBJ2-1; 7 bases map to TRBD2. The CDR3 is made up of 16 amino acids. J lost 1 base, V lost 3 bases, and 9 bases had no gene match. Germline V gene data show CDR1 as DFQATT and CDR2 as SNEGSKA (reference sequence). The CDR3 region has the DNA TGCAGTGCTAGCTCTACGGGGGGAACGTCCTACAATGAGCAGTTCTTC. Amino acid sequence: CSASSTGGTSYNEQFF.

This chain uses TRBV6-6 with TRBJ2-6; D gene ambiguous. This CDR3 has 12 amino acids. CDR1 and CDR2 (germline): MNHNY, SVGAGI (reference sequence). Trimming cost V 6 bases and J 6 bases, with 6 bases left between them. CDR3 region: CASRREANVLTF. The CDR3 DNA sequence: TGTGCCAGCAGGCGCGAGGCCAACGTCCTGACTTTC.

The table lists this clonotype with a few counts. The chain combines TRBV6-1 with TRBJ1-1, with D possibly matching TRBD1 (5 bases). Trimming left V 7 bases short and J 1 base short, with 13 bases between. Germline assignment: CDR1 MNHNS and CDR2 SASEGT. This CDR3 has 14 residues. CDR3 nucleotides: TGTGCCAGCAAAATTCAGGGCCGGAACACTGAAGCTTTCTTT. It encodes CASKIQGRNTEAFF.

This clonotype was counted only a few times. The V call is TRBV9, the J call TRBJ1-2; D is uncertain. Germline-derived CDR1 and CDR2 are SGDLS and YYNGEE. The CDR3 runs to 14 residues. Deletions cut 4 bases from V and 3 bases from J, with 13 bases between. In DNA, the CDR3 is TGTGCCAGCAGCCCCCTGGGAATGGACTATGGCTACACCTTC. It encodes CASSPLGMDYGYTF.

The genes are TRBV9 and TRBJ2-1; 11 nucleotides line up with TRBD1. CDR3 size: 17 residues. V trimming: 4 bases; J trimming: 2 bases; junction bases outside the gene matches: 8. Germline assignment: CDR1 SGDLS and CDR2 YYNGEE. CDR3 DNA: TGTGCCAGCAGCTCCCCCAGGGGACAGGGGGCCTACAATGAGCAGTTCTTC. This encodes CASSSPRGQGAYNEQFF.

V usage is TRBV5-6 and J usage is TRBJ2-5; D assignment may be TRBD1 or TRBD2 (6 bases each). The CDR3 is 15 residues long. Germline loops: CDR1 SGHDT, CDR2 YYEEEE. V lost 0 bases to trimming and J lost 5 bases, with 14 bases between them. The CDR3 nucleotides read TGTGCCAGCAGCTTGGATGGGGGGCGCCGGGAGACCCAGTACTTC. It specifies CASSLDGGRRETQYF.

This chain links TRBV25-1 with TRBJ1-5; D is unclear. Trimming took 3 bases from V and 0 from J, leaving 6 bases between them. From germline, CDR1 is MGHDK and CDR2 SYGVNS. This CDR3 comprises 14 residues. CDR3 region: CASSEPNSNQPQHF. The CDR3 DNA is TGTGCCAGCAGTGAGCCGAATAGCAATCAGCCCCAGCATTTT.

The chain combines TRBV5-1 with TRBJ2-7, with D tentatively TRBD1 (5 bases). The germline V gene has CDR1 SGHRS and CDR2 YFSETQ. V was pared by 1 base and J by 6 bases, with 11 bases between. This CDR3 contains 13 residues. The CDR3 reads CASSLTPGAEQYF. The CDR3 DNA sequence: TGCGCCAGCAGCTTGACCCCTGGGGCCGAGCAGTACTTC.

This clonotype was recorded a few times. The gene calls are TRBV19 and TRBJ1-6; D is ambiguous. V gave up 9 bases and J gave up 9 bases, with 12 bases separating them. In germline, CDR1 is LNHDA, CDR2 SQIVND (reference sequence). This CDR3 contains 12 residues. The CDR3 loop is CASTSRASPLHF. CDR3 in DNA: TGTGCCAGCACTAGCCGTGCTTCACCCCTCCACTTT.

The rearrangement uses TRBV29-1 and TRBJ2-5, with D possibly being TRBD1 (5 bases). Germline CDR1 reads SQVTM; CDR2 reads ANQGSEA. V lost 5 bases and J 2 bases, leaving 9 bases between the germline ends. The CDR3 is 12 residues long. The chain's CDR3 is CSVLTEQETQYF. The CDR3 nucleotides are TGCAGCGTTCTGACAGAACAAGAGACCCAGTACTTC.

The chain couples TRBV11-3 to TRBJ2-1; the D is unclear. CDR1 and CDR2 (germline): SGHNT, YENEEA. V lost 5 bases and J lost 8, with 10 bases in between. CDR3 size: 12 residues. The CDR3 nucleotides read TGTGCCAGCAGCGGCCCCGCTCATGAGCAGTTCTTC. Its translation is CASSGPAHEQFF.

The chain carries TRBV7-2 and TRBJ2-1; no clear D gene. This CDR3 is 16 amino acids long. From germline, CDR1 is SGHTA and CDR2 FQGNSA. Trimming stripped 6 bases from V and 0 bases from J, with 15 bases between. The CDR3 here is CASRVASPYSYNEQFF. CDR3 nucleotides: TGTGCCAGCAGGGTCGCCAGTCCTTACTCCTACAATGAGCAGTTCTTC.

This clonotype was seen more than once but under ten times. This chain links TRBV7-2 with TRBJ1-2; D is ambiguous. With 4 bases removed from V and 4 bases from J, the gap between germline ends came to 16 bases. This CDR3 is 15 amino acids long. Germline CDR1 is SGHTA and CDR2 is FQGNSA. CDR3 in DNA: TGTGCCAGCAGCTCGCGACTGCCACTTCTCTATGGCTACACCTTC. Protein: CASSSRLPLLYGYTF.

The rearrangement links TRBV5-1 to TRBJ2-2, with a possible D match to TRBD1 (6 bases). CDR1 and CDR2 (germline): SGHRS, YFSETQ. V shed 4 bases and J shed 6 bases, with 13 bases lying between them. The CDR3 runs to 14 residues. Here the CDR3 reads CASSLVQGPGELFF. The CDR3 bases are TGCGCCAGCAGCCTAGTACAGGGTCCCGGGGAGCTGTTTTTT.

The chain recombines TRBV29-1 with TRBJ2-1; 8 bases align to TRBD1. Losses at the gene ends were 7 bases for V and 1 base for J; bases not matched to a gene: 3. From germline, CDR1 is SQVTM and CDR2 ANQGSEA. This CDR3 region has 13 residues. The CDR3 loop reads CSGRDRSYNEQFF. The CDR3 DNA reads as TGCAGCGGGAGGGACAGGTCCTACAATGAGCAGTTCTTC.

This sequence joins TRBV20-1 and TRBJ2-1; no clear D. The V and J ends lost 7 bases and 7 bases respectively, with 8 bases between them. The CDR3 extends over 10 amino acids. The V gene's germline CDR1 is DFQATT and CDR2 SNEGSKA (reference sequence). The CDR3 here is CSVSRNEQFF. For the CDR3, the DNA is TGCAGTGTGTCCCGGAATGAGCAGTTCTTC.

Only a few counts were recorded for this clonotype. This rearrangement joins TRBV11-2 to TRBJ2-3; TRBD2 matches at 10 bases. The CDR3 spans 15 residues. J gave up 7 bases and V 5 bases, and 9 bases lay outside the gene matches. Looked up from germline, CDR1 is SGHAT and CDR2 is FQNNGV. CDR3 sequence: CASSTFSGRGNTQYF. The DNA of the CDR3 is TGTGCCAGCAGCACATTCAGCGGGAGGGGAAATACGCAGTATTTT.

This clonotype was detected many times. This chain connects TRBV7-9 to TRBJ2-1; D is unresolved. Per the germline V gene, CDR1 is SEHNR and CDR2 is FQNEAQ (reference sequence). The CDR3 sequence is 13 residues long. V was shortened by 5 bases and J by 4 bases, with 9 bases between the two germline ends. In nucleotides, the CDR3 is TGTGCCAGCAGCCCCGTGGCTTACAATGAGCAGTTCTTC. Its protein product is CASSPVAYNEQFF.

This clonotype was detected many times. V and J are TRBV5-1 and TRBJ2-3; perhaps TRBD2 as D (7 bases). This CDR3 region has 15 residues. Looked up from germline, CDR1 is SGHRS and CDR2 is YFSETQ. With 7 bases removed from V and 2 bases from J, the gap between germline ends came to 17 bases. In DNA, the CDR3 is TGCGCCAGCGAACGAGGTGCGGGGGCCACAGATACGCAGTATTTT. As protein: CASERGAGATDTQYF.

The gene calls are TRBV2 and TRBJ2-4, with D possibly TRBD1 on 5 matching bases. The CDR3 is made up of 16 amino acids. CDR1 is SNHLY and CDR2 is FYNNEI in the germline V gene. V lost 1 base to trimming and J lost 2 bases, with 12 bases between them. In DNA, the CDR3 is TGTGCCAGCAGTGAAGAGGGGTCAGGGACCAAAAACATTCAGTACTTC. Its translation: CASSEEGSGTKNIQYF.